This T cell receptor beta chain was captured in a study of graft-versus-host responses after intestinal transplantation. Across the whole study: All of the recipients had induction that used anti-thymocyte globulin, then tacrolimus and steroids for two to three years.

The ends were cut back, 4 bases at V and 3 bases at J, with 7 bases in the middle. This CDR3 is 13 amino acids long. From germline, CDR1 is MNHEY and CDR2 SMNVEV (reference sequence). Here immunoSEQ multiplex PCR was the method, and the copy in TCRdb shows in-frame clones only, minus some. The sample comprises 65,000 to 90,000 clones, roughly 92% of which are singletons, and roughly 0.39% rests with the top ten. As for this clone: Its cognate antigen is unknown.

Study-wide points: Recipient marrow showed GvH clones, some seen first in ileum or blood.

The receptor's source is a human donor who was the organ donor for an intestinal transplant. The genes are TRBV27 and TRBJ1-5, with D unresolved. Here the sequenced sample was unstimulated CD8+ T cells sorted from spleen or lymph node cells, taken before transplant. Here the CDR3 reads CASSWASNQPQHF. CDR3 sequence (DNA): TGTGCCAGCAGTTGGGCCTCCAATCAGCCCCAGCATTTT.